A single sample is the source of the 2 T cell receptor beta chains below, sequenced in a study of blood T cells in healthy people across ages. It was with a sample-barcoded 5' primer and a J-beta primer mix that a second PCR of roughly 7 to 12 cycles was run. TCRdb fed the 5' RACE reads into MiXCR, producing one record per CDR3 protein. The sample yields 800,000 or so distinct CDR3 sequences, about half seen once. Sequenced sample: blood. These receptors all stem from a man aged 80 or over in good health.

As concerns this clonotype: This may be a read error: a much more frequent sequence differs by one nucleotide. The V call is TRBV29-1, the J call TRBJ2-1; D unclear. This CDR3 comprises 14 residues. Germline V gene sequence: CDR1 SQVTM, CDR2 ANQGSEA. CDR3 coding DNA: TGCAGCGTTGAAGATCCGTTTGGTGCCAATGAGCGGTTCTTC. As protein: CSVEDPFGANERFF.

The gene calls are TRBV12-3 or TRBV12-4 and TRBJ1-1; weak D call: TRBD1 (5 bases). The CDR3 length is 14 residues. The V and J ends lost 3 bases and 5 bases respectively, with 13 bases between them. The CDR3 DNA reads TGTGCCAGCAGTTTTAGCCGGGACTTGACTGAAGCTTTCTTT. This sequence encodes CASSFSRDLTEAFF.